The source of this T cell receptor (beta chain) is a study of cytotoxic CD8 clonotypes in ibrutinib-treated CLL. Study as a whole: Partial responses numbered approximately 24 and complete responses 2; after a median around 72 months, about 14 stayed remitted and about twelve progressed. Points from the study as a whole: The study found public clonotypes uncommon, contracting or stable on treatment.

With regard to this clone: Its antigen is unidentified.

Data came from immunoSEQ multiplex PCR; TCRdb stores just in-frame clones and leaves some out. Altogether approximately 340,000 clones are present, 67% being singletons, with the ten largest covering around 6.3%. Trimming shortened V by 1 base and J by 0 bases, and 7 bases separated the two germline ends. In germline, CDR1 is SQVTM, CDR2 ANQGSEA. CDR3 size: 14 residues. This specimen consisted of PBMCs, obtained after 36 months of ibrutinib treatment. J is TRBJ2-4 and V is TRBV29-1, with D hard to call. This TCR was recovered from a human donor with chronic lymphocytic leukemia. The CDR3: CSVEARLAKNIQYF. The CDR3 nucleotides are TGCAGCGTTGAAGCAAGACTAGCCAAAAACATTCAGTACTTC.